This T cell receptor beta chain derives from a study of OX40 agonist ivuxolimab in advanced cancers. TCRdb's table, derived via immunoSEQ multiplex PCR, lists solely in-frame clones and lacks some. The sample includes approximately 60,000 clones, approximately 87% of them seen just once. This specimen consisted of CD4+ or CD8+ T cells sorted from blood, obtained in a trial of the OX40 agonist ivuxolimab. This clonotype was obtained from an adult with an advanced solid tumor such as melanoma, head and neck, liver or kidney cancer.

Here the CDR3 reads CASSPSGQGLGETQYF. CDR3 in DNA: TGTGCCAGCTCACCATCCGGACAGGGCTTGGGGGAGACCCAGTACTTC. The J gene is TRBJ2-5, the V gene TRBV18, with 8 bases that match TRBD1. J was trimmed by 5 bases and V by 2 bases; bases with no gene match: 10. This CDR3 contains 16 residues. In germline, CDR1 is KGHSH, CDR2 LQKENI.